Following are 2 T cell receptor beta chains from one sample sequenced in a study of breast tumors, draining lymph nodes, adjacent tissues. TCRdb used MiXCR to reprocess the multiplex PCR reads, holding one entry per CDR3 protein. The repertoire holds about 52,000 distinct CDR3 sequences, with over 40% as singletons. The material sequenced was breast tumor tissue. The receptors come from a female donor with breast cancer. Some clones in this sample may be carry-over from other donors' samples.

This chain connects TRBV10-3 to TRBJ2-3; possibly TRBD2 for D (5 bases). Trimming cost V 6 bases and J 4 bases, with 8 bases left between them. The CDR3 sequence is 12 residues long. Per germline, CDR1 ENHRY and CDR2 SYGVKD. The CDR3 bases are TGTGCCATCAGGGGCGGGCCAGATACGCAGTATTTT. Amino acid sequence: CAIRGGPDTQYF.

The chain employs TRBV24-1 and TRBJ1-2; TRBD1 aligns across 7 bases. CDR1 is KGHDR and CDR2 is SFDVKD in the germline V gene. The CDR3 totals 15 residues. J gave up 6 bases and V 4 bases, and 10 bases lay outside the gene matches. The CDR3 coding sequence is TGTGCCACCAGTGAATCAAAGAGCACAGGGGATGGCTACACCTTC. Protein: CATSESKSTGDGYTF.